This T cell receptor beta chain was sequenced during a study of CD4 T cells in relation to SARS-CoV-2 and coronaviruses listed by TCRdb under 2021. The study in broad terms: In the ViraFEST assay, PBMCs were cultured with antigen for about eleven days, after which TCR beta CDR3s were sequenced to identify clonal expansions specific to the antigen. HLA restriction was mapped for shared crossreactive spike epitopes using patient-derived lymphoblastoid cell lines. At the level of individual TCR clonotypes, the study measured memory CD4+ T cell crossreactivity between SARS-CoV-2 spike protein and common cold coronavirus spike proteins. The Adaptive Biotechnologies TCR-sequencing kit was used for samples from a few pre-COVID donors and for the naive versus memory experiments, whereas the other data were Illumina-based. A different, Illumina-based TCR-beta assay was used to sequence expansion assays from other donors in the study. An HIV-1 Nef peptide pool or a no-peptide culture served as the negative reference condition. On the study overall, not on this receptor specifically: Crossreactivity analysis was centred on spike protein, so crossreactivity against other viral proteins was not assessed. Compared with monoreactive clones, crossreactive clones had significantly weaker SARS-CoV-2-driven expansion, a result consistent with antigenic imprinting. Small numbers of patients and of tested TCRs limited the study. Roughly 70% of donors had memory CD4+ clonotypes that crossrecognized SARS-CoV-2 and at least one common cold coronavirus spike. Pre-pandemic and post-infection samples were not both contributed by any donor, so tracing of the source of pre-existing responses was limited.

CD4+ T cells from unexposed donors were collected before the COVID-19 pandemic (2011-2018). The EasySep CD4+ T cell isolation kit was used to isolate CD4+ T cells once the cultures had run for nine to eleven days. As cell numbers permitted, CD4+ T cells from unexposed donors were tested for reactivity to SARS-CoV-2 S and N and to four common cold coronavirus spike pools. Around 1.9 million PBMCs per well were cultured in IMDM with approximately 4.8% human AB serum and 9.5 to 10 IU/ml IL-2. Half of the culture medium was replaced with fresh IL-2-containing medium on days 3 and 7. Triplicate replicate wells were generally used for each peptide culture condition. Leukapheresis product for the unexposed donors was bought commercially. Ficoll-Paque PLUS gradient centrifugation was used to isolate PBMCs from leukapheresis product or whole blood. PBMCs were either used fresh in the expansion assay or cryopreserved at -140 degrees C. The QIAamp Micro DNA Kit was used to extract genomic DNA from the CD4+ T cells.

The receptor library was made with the immunoSEQ multiplex PCR assay. On the authors' methods: During preprocessing, nonproductive sequences were removed, as were CDR3s that did not start with C, did not end with F or W, or were shorter than 7 amino acids. Antigen-specific clonotypes were called with the MANAFEST web app on the basis of expansion relative to the reference and to other culture wells. A clone counted as positive if significantly expanded in 2 of 3 replicate wells versus the reference culture at FDR below 0.05. To be called positive, a clone also had to show significant expansion compared with every other tandem well and an odds ratio greater than 5. After three terminal residues were trimmed from each end, CDR3 homology was quantified as pairwise Levenshtein distance using the stringdist R package. The table comes from immuneACCESS by way of TCRdb, which keeps in-frame sequences with V and J called. Part of the clones is missing from these tables; in studies checked, under half for an unresolved V gene and the rest for unknown reasons. The DNA gave D and trimming, while V, J and clone size come from that table. The sample profile shows tens of thousands of clones; around three quarters of them were found once. The ten largest make up 16% of the sample.

V drops 2 bases and J drops 3 bases, leaving 10 bases in between. CDR1 and CDR2, per the germline V gene, are MNHEY and SVGEGT. The cysteine opens and the phenylalanine closes a CDR3 of 14 amino acids. Only CDR3 DNA remains: 42 bases, in frame from the first base. Comment on this clone: It lacks a known antigen. The input lacks base qualities; no much larger clone sits a single base away.

The sequenced sample was CD4+ T cells from PBMCs, cultured in vitro. The rearranged chain carries TRBV6-2 or TRBV6-3 and TRBJ1-1; the D segment could be TRBD1, given 6 matching bases. The receptor's source is a human donor in good health. At the DNA level, the sequence is TGTGCCAGCAGTTACCCCCAGGGGCACACTGAAGCTTTCTTT. Its protein reads: CASSYPQGHTEAFF.